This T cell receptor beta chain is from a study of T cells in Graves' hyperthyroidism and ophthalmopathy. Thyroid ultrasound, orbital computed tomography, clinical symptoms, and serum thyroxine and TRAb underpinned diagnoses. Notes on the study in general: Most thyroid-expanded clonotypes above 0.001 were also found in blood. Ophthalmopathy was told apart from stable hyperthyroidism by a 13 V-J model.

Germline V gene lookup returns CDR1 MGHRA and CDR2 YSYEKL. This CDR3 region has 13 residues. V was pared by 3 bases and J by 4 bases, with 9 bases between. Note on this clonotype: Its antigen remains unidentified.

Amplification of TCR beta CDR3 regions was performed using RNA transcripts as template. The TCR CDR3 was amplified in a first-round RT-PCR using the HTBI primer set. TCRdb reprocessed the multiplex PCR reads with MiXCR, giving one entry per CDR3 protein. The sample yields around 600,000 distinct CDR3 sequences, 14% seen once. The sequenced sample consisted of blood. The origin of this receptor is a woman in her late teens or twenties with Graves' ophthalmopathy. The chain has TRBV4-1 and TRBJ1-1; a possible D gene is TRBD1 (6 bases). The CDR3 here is CASSQPGATEAFF. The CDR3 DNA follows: TGCGCCAGCAGCCAGCCAGGGGCCACTGAAGCTTTCTTT.